Given below is one T cell receptor beta chain in context. Its antigen specificity is not known. Qualities for individual bases were not recorded, and no much larger clone is one base off. These data originate in a study of CD4 T cells in relation to SARS-CoV-2 and coronaviruses (dated by TCRdb to the early 2020s). Turning to the overall study: The ViraFEST assay cultured PBMCs with antigen for roughly 10 days, then sequenced TCR beta CDR3s to find antigen-specific clonal expansions. An HIV-1 Nef peptide pool or a no-peptide culture served as the negative reference condition. Patient-derived lymphoblastoid cell lines were used to map the HLA restriction of shared crossreactive spike epitopes. At the level of individual TCR clonotypes, the study evaluated whether memory CD4+ T cells crossreact between the spike proteins of SARS-CoV-2 and those of common cold coronaviruses. Samples from a few pre-COVID donors and the naive versus memory experiments were sequenced with the Adaptive Biotechnologies TCR-sequencing kit; other data were Illumina-based. A different, Illumina-based TCR-beta assay was used to sequence expansion assays from other donors in the study.

CD4+ T cells from unexposed donors were collected before the COVID-19 pandemic (2011-2018). Following 10 days of culture, the EasySep CD4+ T cell isolation kit was used to isolate CD4+ T cells. Unexposed donor CD4+ T cells were tested for reactivity to SARS-CoV-2 S and N and four common cold coronavirus spike pools, as cell number allowed. Each well held about 2 million PBMCs cultured in IMDM containing about 5% human AB serum and approximately 9 IU/ml IL-2. Half of the culture medium was replaced with fresh IL-2-containing medium on days 3 and 7. Triplicate replicate wells were generally used for each peptide culture condition. Leukapheresis product for the unexposed donors was bought commercially. Ficoll-Paque PLUS gradient centrifugation was used to isolate PBMCs from either whole blood or leukapheresis product. PBMCs were either used fresh in the expansion assay or cryopreserved at -140 degrees C. The QIAamp Micro DNA Kit was used to extract genomic DNA from the CD4+ T cells.

The CDR3 covers 15 residues, taking in both the cysteine and the phenylalanine. The read is trimmed to its CDR3 DNA, 45 bases read in frame from base 1. CDR1 SEHNR and CDR2 FQNEAQ are derived from the germline V gene (reference sequence). Unmatched junction bases come to 2, with V trimmed by 4 bases and J by 1 base. Findings and caveats that apply to the study as a whole: Crossreactivity analysis was centred on spike protein, so crossreactivity against other viral proteins was not assessed. Because no donor provided both pre-pandemic and post-infection samples, tracing the source of pre-existing responses was limited. The study was limited by small numbers of patients and tested TCRs. Memory CD4+ clonotypes crossrecognizing SARS-CoV-2 and at least one common cold coronavirus spike were found in around 59% of donors. Crossreactive clones showed significantly weaker SARS-CoV-2-driven expansion than monoreactive clones, consistent with antigenic imprinting.

Library construction relied on the immunoSEQ multiplex PCR assay. The authors' pipeline ran thus. During preprocessing, nonproductive sequences were removed, as were CDR3s that did not start with C, did not end with F or W, or were shorter than 7 amino acids. Antigen-specific clonotypes were called with the MANAFEST web app, based on expansion relative to reference and other culture wells. To be counted as positive, a clone had to show significant expansion compared with the reference culture, at an FDR below 0.05, in 2 of 3 replicate wells. To be called positive, a clone also had to show significant expansion compared with every other tandem well and an odds ratio greater than 5. CDR3 homology was measured as pairwise Levenshtein distance, computed with the stringdist R package after trimming three terminal residues from each end. The clones in this table, taken by TCRdb from immuneACCESS, are in-frame only. Not every clone is retained; where verified, under half of the shortfall comes from an unresolved V gene, and the cause of the rest is unknown. V and J calls and clone size follow that table, whereas D and trimming were derived from the DNA. This sample holds over 20,000 clones; roughly four fifths were observed only once. Over 10% of the sample is held by the ten biggest clonotypes.

The chain is assembled from TRBV7-9 and TRBJ1-1, and 11 junction bases match TRBD1. The clonotype comes from a human donor in good health. Sequencing used CD4+ T cells from PBMCs, cultured in vitro. The nucleotide sequence is given as TGTGCCAGCAGCTCAGGACAGGGGGCGAACACTGAAGCTTTCTTT. Translated, it gives CASSSGQGANTEAFF.